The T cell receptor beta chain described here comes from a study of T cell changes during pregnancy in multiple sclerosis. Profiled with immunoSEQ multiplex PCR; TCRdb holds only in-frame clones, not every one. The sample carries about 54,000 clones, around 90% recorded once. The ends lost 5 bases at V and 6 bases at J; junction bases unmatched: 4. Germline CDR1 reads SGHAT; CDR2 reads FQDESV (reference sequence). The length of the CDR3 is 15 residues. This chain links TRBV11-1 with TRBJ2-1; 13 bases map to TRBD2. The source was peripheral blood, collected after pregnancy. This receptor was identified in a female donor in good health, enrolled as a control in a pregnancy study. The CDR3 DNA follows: TGTGCCAGCAGCCTCGGACTAGCGGGGGCCAATGAGCAGTTCTTC. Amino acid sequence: CASSLGLAGANEQFF.